These T cell receptor beta chains were read from a single sample in a study of T cell responses to AZD1222 COVID-19 vaccine. Method: immunoSEQ multiplex PCR; TCRdb's copy keeps in-frame clones and lacks some. Among roughly 100,000 clones listed, 90% were seen once. The source material was peripheral blood, sampled on day 0 of AZD1222 vaccination. The origin of the receptors is an adult in good health. Both conserved end residues are part of each CDR3. D genes are given only for firm matches. Size is stated for part of the rows, as once, few or many counts, or as a class when the clone is expanded.

len	d_gene	abundance	v_gene	j_gene	CDR3aa	CDR3nt
14	NA	NA	TRBV6-1	TRBJ1-3	CASSDGISGNTIYF	TGTGCCAGCAGTGATGGAATCTCTGGAAACACCATATATTTT
13	NA	NA	TRBV24-1	TRBJ1-3	CATSEKPGNTIYF	TGTGCCACCAGTGAGAAGCCTGGAAACACCATATATTTT
15	TRBD2	NA	TRBV6-1	TRBJ2-5	CASSELAGGTETQYF	TGTGCCAGCAGTGAACTAGCGGGGGGGACAGAGACCCAGTACTTC
13	NA	NA	TRBV12-3/TRBV12-4	TRBJ2-5	CASSLTAQETQYF	TGTGCCAGCAGCTTAACAGCCCAAGAGACCCAGTACTTC
14	TRBD1	few	TRBV6-5	TRBJ2-2	CASSAGQDTGELFF	TGTGCCAGCAGCGCCGGACAGGACACCGGGGAGCTGTTTTTT
14	NA	NA	TRBV2	TRBJ1-2	CASSGTGLGGGYTF	TGTGCCAGCAGTGGGACGGGCCTAGGGGGTGGCTACACCTTC
13	NA	NA	TRBV28	TRBJ1-1	CASSDHTEQRAFF	TGTGCCAGCAGCGACCACACCGAACAACGAGCTTTCTTT
14	TRBD2	NA	TRBV6-5	TRBJ2-3	CASSSGGGTDTQYF	TGTGCCAGCAGTTCCGGCGGGGGAACAGATACGCAGTATTTT
15	NA	NA	TRBV6-5	TRBJ1-4	CASSYEGATNEKLFF	TGTGCCAGCAGTTATGAGGGGGCAACTAATGAAAAACTGTTTTTT
15	NA	NA	TRBV5-4	TRBJ1-2	CASSTRTQGRVGYTF	TGTGCCAGCAGCACTCGGACACAGGGTAGGGTTGGCTACACCTTC
17	NA	NA	TRBV6-2/TRBV6-3	TRBJ1-1	CASSYPGFRGMNTEAFF	TGTGCCAGCAGTTACCCCGGGTTTCGGGGGATGAACACTGAAGCTTTCTTT
16	NA	NA	TRBV4-3	TRBJ2-1	CASSQLAGPGSNEQFF	TGCGCCAGCAGCCAACTGGCCGGGCCCGGCAGCAATGAGCAGTTCTTC
13	NA	NA	TRBV11-3	TRBJ2-1	CASSSPGLGEQFF	TGTGCCAGCAGCTCTCCAGGTTTGGGTGAGCAGTTCTTC
13	NA	once	TRBV7-6	TRBJ2-5	CASSPSFGETQYF	TGTGCCAGCAGCCCATCTTTCGGAGAGACCCAGTACTTC
13	NA	NA	TRBV18	TRBJ1-1	CASSVDSNTEAFF	TGTGCCAGCTCAGTCGACAGTAACACTGAAGCTTTCTTT
17	TRBD1	NA	TRBV4-1	TRBJ2-2	CASSQILVGGSQGELFF	TGCGCCAGCAGCCAAATCCTAGTAGGGGGCTCACAAGGGGAGCTGTTTTTT
13	NA	NA	TRBV11-2	TRBJ2-5	CASSLASQETQYF	TGTGCCAGCAGCCTAGCGTCCCAAGAGACCCAGTACTTC
17	NA	NA	TRBV2	TRBJ2-7	CASSEDRPPQLPYEQYF	TGTGCCAGCAGTGAAGACCGGCCTCCCCAACTCCCCTACGAGCAGTACTTC
13	NA	NA	TRBV12-5	TRBJ1-1	CASGISRSTEAFF	TGTGCTAGTGGTATTTCCCGGAGCACTGAAGCTTTCTTT
14	TRBD1	NA	TRBV2	TRBJ2-5	CASQGQAGEETQYF	TGTGCCAGCCAGGGACAGGCGGGCGAAGAGACCCAGTACTTC
13	NA	NA	TRBV5-1	TRBJ2-5	CASSLVWLETQYF	TGCGCCAGCAGCTTGGTTTGGCTCGAGACCCAGTACTTC
14	TRBD1	NA	TRBV6-5	TRBJ1-3	CASSRDSVRGTIYF	TGTGCCAGCAGCCGGGACAGCGTAAGGGGCACCATATATTTT
15	NA	NA	TRBV5-1	TRBJ2-5	CASSLDGREAETQYF	TGCGCCAGCAGCTTGGATGGCAGGGAGGCAGAGACCCAGTACTTC
13	NA	NA	TRBV5-1	TRBJ2-7	CASRGDSTYEQYF	TGCGCCAGCAGGGGTGATTCTACCTACGAGCAGTACTTC
13	NA	NA	TRBV3-1/TRBV3-2	TRBJ1-5	CASSQGSNQPQHF	TGTGCCAGCAGCCAGGGAAGCAATCAGCCCCAGCATTTT
15	NA	NA	TRBV9	TRBJ1-4	CASSLQGTRYEKLFF	TGTGCCAGCAGCCTACAGGGCACGCGATATGAAAAACTGTTTTTT